This entry features one T cell receptor (beta chain) sequence. Its antigen is currently unknown. The data were taken from a study of OX40 agonist ivuxolimab in advanced cancers. Overall study context: Every patient in dose escalation had hepatocellular carcinoma, melanoma, renal cell or head and neck cancer. Patients achieving partial responses numbered three: one hepatocellular carcinoma case and two cutaneous melanoma cases. General observations from the study: CD8+ T cells were the subset that, on average, had more expanded clones than CD4+.

Some clones are missing from TCRdb's copy, which holds only in-frame ones; the method was immunoSEQ multiplex PCR. The sample includes about 66,000 clones, approximately 90% of them seen just once. The sample consisted of CD4+ or CD8+ T cells sorted from blood, taken in a trial of the OX40 agonist ivuxolimab. This receptor was taken from an adult with an advanced solid tumor such as melanoma, head and neck, liver or kidney cancer.

This chain's CDR3 is CASSLAMGTYEQYF. The CDR3 DNA sequence: TGTGCCAGCAGCTTAGCGATGGGAACCTACGAGCAGTACTTC. This chain joins TRBV7-9 and TRBJ2-7; no clear D. The CDR3 is 14 residues long. Looked up from germline, CDR1 is SEHNR and CDR2 is FQNEAQ (reference sequence). V was shortened by 0 bases and J by 2 bases, with 8 bases between the two germline ends.